A selection of T cell receptor beta chains follows, all from one sample in a study of blood T cell repertoires in COVID-19. Data came from immunoSEQ multiplex PCR; TCRdb stores just in-frame clones and leaves some out. The data hold roughly 55,000 clones, with around 87% observed a single time. The specimen was peripheral blood. These receptors were obtained from a man in his sixties with active or convalescent COVID-19. Each CDR3 is given with its conserved first and last residue. D genes are given only for firm matches. Size is omitted from some rows. Given values are once, few, many or a class for expanded clones.

CASKKARGGVGTEAFF | TGTGCCAGCAAAAAAGCCAGGGGTGGGGTAGGCACTGAAGCTTTCTTT | TRBV2 | NA | NA | TRBJ1-1
CASSEWEGVGYNGYTF | TGTGCCAGCAGTGAATGGGAGGGGGTGGGGTACAATGGCTACACCTTC | TRBV25-1 | NA | NA | TRBJ1-2
CASSLARGPNTEAFF | TGTGCCAGCAGTTTGGCTCGGGGTCCGAACACTGAAGCTTTCTTT | TRBV7-9 | NA | NA | TRBJ1-1
CASSFEGNTEAFF | TGTGCCAGCAGCTTTGAGGGGAACACTGAAGCTTTCTTT | TRBV3-1/TRBV3-2 | NA | NA | TRBJ1-1
CASSARPGTGNYGYTF | TGTGCCAGCAGTGCCCGTCCCGGGACAGGGAACTATGGCTACACCTTC | TRBV27 | TRBD1 | NA | TRBJ1-2
CASSLSGPEKLFF | TGCGCCAGCAGCTTGTCAGGGCCAGAAAAACTGTTTTTT | TRBV5-1 | NA | NA | TRBJ1-4
CASSPNSGGTGNTIYF | TGTGCCAGCAGCCCGAATTCAGGGGGCACTGGAAACACCATATATTTT | TRBV3-1/TRBV3-2 | TRBD1 | NA | TRBJ1-3
CATATGRLANTGELFF | TGTGCCACCGCAACTGGCAGACTAGCGAACACCGGGGAGCTGTTTTTT | TRBV24-1 | NA | NA | TRBJ2-2
CASSLDAVTGQKFF | TGTGCCAGCAGCTTAGACGCTGTGACAGGTCAAAAGTTCTTC | TRBV11-2 | NA | few | TRBJ2-1
CASSSDPGSNQPQHF | TGTGCCAGCAGCTCGGATCCGGGAAGCAATCAGCCCCAGCATTTT | TRBV7-2 | NA | NA | TRBJ1-5
CASRRKILAGWASGNEQFF | TGTGCCAGCCGACGGAAAATACTAGCGGGGTGGGCCTCGGGGAATGAGCAGTTCTTC | TRBV28 | TRBD2 | NA | TRBJ2-1
CASSASGRLTDTQYF | TGTGCCAGCAGCGCTAGCGGGCGGCTCACAGATACGCAGTATTTT | TRBV6-4 | TRBD2 | NA | TRBJ2-3
CAYRAGNTIYF | TGTGCCTACCGCGCTGGAAACACCATATATTTT | TRBV30 | NA | NA | TRBJ1-3
CASTAGASNQETQYF | TGCGCCAGCACTGCGGGGGCTTCCAACCAAGAGACCCAGTACTTC | TRBV5-1 | NA | NA | TRBJ2-5
CASSLTEAFF | TGTGCCAGCTCATTAACTGAAGCTTTCTTT | TRBV18 | NA | NA | TRBJ1-1
CASSIEGAGKNIQYF | TGTGCCAGTAGTATAGAGGGGGCAGGCAAAAACATTCAGTACTTC | TRBV19 | NA | NA | TRBJ2-4
CASGLPVAGPANEQFF | TGTGCTAGTGGTTTGCCGGTAGCGGGACCGGCCAATGAGCAGTTCTTC | TRBV12-5 | TRBD2 | once | TRBJ2-1
CASSLTGNTEAFF | TGTGCCAGCAGCCTAACAGGGAACACTGAAGCTTTCTTT | TRBV11-3 | NA | once | TRBJ1-1
CASSPDNSGRPEAFF | TGCGCCAGCAGCCCCGACAACTCAGGGCGACCTGAAGCTTTCTTT | TRBV5-1 | NA | NA | TRBJ1-1
CARSSTGTGFRPPLHF | TGTGCCAGAAGCTCCACCGGGACAGGGTTTAGGCCACCCCTCCACTTT | TRBV5-3 | TRBD1 | NA | TRBJ1-6
CASSPDRGDYGYTF | TGTGCCAGCAGCCCCGACAGGGGGGACTATGGCTACACCTTC | TRBV3-1/TRBV3-2 | TRBD1 | NA | TRBJ1-2
CASSLAGGRAFDIQYF | TGTGCCAGCAGCTTGGCCGGCGGGAGGGCCTTCGACATTCAGTACTTC | TRBV5-6 | TRBD2 | NA | TRBJ2-4
CASSRGDKNEKLFF | TGTGCCAGTAGTAGGGGAGACAAGAATGAAAAACTGTTTTTT | TRBV19 | NA | NA | TRBJ1-4
CASSLIGGADQPQHF | TGCGCCAGCAGCTTGATAGGGGGGGCAGATCAGCCCCAGCATTTT | TRBV5-1 | NA | NA | TRBJ1-5
CASSHTPLRLDNEQFF | TGTGCCAGCAGCCACACCCCTTTGCGGCTTGACAATGAGCAGTTCTTC | TRBV3-1/TRBV3-2 | NA | NA | TRBJ2-1
CASSRGGQHEKLFF | TGTGCCAGCAGCCGGGGGGGGCAACATGAAAAACTGTTTTTT | TRBV28 | NA | NA | TRBJ1-4
CASSEARGWQETQYF | TGTGCCAGCAGTGAAGCGAGGGGGTGGCAAGAGACCCAGTACTTC | TRBV6-1 | NA | NA | TRBJ2-5
CATSRTGEKLFF | TGTGCCACCAGCAGAACAGGAGAAAAACTGTTTTTT | TRBV15 | NA | once | TRBJ1-4
CASSPPRLGTGELFF | TGTGCCAGCTCACCACCGAGGTTGGGCACCGGGGAGCTGTTTTTT | TRBV18 | NA | NA | TRBJ2-2
CASSLDGTGANVLTF | TGTGCCAGCAGCCTGGACGGGACTGGGGCCAACGTCCTGACTTTC | TRBV7-3 | NA | NA | TRBJ2-6
CAISESSGGNQPQHF | TGTGCCATCAGTGAGTCAAGCGGGGGAAATCAGCCCCAGCATTTT | TRBV10-3 | NA | NA | TRBJ1-5
CASSPDLTGGSPLHF | TGTGCCAGCAGCCCGGATCTTACAGGGGGCTCACCCCTCCACTTT | TRBV3-1/TRBV3-2 | TRBD1 | NA | TRBJ1-6
CASSDGGGGFGPNEKLFF | TGTGCCAGCAGTGACGGAGGGGGCGGGTTTGGACCTAATGAAAAACTGTTTTTT | TRBV6-1 | TRBD1 | NA | TRBJ1-4
CASSLTTGQPWDEQYF | TGTGCCAGCAGCTTAACAACGGGACAGCCTTGGGACGAGCAGTACTTC | TRBV5-8 | TRBD1 | NA | TRBJ2-7
CASSRRLARTTGELFF | TGTGCCAGCAGCCGCCGACTAGCGAGAACCACCGGGGAGCTGTTTTTT | TRBV3-1/TRBV3-2 | TRBD2 | NA | TRBJ2-2
CASSPGTGNTGELFF | TGTGCCAGCAGCCCAGGGACAGGGAACACCGGGGAGCTGTTTTTT | TRBV7-3 | TRBD1 | NA | TRBJ2-2
CASSQGDRGNTEAFF | TGTGCCAGCAGCCAAGGGGACAGGGGGAACACTGAAGCTTTCTTT | TRBV3-1/TRBV3-2 | TRBD1 | NA | TRBJ1-1
CASRSGLAGGSEQYF | TGTGCCAGCAGGTCCGGACTAGCGGGAGGAAGCGAGCAGTACTTC | TRBV3-1/TRBV3-2 | TRBD2 | NA | TRBJ2-7
CASSRYREGDEQYF | TGTGCCAGCTCACGATACCGGGAGGGGGACGAGCAGTACTTC | TRBV18 | TRBD2 | once | TRBJ2-7
CASRSGISYNEQFF | TGTGCCAGCAGGAGCGGTATCTCCTACAATGAGCAGTTCTTC | TRBV28 | NA | NA | TRBJ2-1
CAWSKFEGAAVSNYGYTF | TGTGCCTGGAGTAAATTTGAGGGTGCAGCGGTGTCTAACTATGGCTACACCTTC | TRBV30 | NA | NA | TRBJ1-2